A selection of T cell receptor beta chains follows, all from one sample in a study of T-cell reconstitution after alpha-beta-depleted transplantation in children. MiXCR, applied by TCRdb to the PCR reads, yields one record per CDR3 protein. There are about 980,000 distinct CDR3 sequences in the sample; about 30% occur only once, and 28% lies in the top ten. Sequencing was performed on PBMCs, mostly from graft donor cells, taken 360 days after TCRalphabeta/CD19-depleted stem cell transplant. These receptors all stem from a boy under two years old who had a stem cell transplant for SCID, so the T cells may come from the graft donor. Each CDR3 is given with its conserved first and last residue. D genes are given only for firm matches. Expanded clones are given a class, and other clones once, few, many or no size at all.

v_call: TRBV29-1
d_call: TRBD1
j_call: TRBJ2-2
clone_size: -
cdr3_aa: CSVRDQGAFTGELFF
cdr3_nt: TGCAGCGTTCGGGATCAGGGGGCCTTCACCGGGGAGCTGTTTTTT

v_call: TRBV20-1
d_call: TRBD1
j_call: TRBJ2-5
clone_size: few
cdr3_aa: CSARVTGGATQYF
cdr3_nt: TGCAGTGCTAGAGTTACAGGGGGCGCGACCCAGTACTTC

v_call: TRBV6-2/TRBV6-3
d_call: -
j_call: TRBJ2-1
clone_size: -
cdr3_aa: CASSYGPQLEQFF
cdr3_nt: TGTGCCAGCAGTTACGGCCCCCAATTAGAGCAGTTCTTC

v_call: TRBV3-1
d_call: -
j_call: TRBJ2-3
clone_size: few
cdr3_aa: CASSQEAPGTDTQYF
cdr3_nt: TGTGCCAGCAGCCAAGAAGCCCCCGGAACAGATACGCAGTATTTT

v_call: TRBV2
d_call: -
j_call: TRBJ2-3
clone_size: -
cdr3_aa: CARGSKRGTTDTQYF
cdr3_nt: TGTGCCAGGGGTAGTAAGAGGGGGACCACAGATACGCAGTATTTT

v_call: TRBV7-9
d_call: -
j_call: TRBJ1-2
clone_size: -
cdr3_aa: CASRNPSGGDYGYTF
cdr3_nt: TGTGCCAGCAGGAACCCCTCGGGGGGCGACTATGGCTACACCTTC

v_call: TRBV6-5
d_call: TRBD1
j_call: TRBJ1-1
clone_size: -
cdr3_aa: CASSYVTGGSGAFF
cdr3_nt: TGTGCCAGCAGTTACGTGACAGGGGGCTCTGGAGCTTTCTTT

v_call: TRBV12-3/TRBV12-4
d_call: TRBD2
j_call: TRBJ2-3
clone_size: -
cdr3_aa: CASSTLGGGTDTQYF
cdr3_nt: TGTGCCAGCAGCACCCTCGGGGGGGGCACAGATACGCAGTATTTT

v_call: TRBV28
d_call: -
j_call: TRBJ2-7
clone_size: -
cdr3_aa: CASGGLRTYEQYF
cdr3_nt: TGTGCCAGCGGGGGACTGCGTACCTACGAGCAGTACTTC

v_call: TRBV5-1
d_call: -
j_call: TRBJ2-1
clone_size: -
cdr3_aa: CASSISAPGHEQFF
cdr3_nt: TGCGCCAGCAGCATAAGTGCCCCGGGCCATGAGCAGTTCTTC

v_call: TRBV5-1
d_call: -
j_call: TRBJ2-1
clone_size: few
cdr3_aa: CASSLQGVGPYNEQFF
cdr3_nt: TGCGCCAGCAGCTTACAGGGAGTCGGCCCCTACAATGAGCAGTTCTTC

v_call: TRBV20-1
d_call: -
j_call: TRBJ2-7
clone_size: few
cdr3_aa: CSLSGEMGDEQYF
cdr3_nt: TGCAGCCTATCAGGGGAAATGGGCGACGAGCAGTACTTC

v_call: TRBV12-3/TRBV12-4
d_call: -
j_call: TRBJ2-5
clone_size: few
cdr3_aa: CASRETRAVMETQYF
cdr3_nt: TGTGCCAGCAGAGAAACCAGGGCTGTCATGGAGACCCAGTACTTC

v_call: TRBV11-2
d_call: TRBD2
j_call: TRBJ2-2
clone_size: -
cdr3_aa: CASSLEGTSGVRRELFF
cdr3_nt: TGTGCCAGCAGCTTAGAGGGGACTAGCGGGGTTAGGCGGGAGCTGTTTTTT

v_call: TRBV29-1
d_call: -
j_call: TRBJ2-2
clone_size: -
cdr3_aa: CSVEGPRTGELFF
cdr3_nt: TGCAGCGTCGAGGGACCGCGCACCGGGGAGCTGTTTTTT

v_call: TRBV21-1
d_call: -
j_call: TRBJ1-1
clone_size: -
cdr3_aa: CAREGINTEAFF
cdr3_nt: TGTGCCAGGGAGGGAATCAACACTGAAGCTTTCTTT

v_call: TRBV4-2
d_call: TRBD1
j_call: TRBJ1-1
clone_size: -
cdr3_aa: CASSPSGAPGQGLTEAFF
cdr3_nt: TGTGCCAGCAGCCCATCGGGTGCACCGGGACAGGGGTTAACTGAAGCTTTCTTT

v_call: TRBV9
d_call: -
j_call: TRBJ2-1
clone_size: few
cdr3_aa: CASSVASQAGEQFF
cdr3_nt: TGTGCCAGCAGCGTAGCTAGCCAGGCAGGCGAGCAGTTCTTC

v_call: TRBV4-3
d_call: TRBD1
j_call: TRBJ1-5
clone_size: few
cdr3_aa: CASSQDRDTQPQHF
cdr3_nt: TGCGCCAGCAGCCAGGACAGGGATACTCAGCCCCAGCATTTT

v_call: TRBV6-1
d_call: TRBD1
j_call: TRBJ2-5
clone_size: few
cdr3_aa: CASRDRFQETQYF
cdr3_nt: TGTGCCAGTCGGGACAGGTTCCAAGAGACCCAGTACTTC

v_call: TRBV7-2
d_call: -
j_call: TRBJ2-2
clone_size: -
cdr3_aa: CASSLYVTGELFF
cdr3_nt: TGTGCCAGCAGCTTATATGTCACCGGGGAGCTGTTTTTT

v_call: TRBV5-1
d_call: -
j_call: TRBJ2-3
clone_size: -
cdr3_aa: CATSLGSTADTQYF
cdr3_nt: TGCGCCACCTCCCTCGGCAGTACTGCAGATACGCAGTATTTT

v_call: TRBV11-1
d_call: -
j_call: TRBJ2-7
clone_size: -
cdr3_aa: CASSLVRLSLSFQSVYEQYF
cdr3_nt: TGTGCCAGCAGCTTAGTTCGGTTATCTCTGAGTTTCCAATCAGTTTACGAGCAGTACTTC

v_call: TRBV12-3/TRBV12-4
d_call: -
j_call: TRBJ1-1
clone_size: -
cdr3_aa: CASSRLQGRGAEAFF
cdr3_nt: TGTGCCAGCAGCCGTCTGCAGGGTCGCGGGGCTGAAGCTTTCTTT

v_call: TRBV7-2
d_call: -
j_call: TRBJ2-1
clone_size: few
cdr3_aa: CASSRFYNEQFF
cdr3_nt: TGTGCCAGCAGCCGGTTCTACAATGAGCAGTTCTTC

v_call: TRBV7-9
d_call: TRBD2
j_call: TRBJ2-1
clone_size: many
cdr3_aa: CASSLKGLGQFF
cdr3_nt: TGTGCCAGCAGCTTAAAGGGACTAGGGCAGTTCTTC

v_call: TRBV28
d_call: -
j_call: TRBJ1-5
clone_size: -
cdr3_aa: CASSPTAPGARNQPQHF
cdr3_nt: TGTGCCAGCAGTCCCACGGCCCCGGGGGCTCGCAATCAGCCCCAGCATTTT

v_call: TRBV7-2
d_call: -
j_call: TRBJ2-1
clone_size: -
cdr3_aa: CASSERALAAQFF
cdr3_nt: TGTGCCAGCAGCGAACGTGCGCTAGCAGCGCAGTTCTTC

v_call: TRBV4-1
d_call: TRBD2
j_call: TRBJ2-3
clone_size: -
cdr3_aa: CASSQHTSGGADTQYF
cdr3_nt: TGCGCCAGCAGCCAGCACACTAGCGGGGGGGCAGATACGCAGTATTTT

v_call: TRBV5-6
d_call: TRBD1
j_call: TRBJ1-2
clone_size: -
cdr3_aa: CASSLRTGPYGYTF
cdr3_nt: TGTGCCAGCAGCTTGCGGACAGGTCCCTATGGCTACACCTTC

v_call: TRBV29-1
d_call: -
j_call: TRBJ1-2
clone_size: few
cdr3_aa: CSVRGRAPYGYTF
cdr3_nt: TGCAGCGTTCGAGGGCGGGCTCCCTATGGCTACACCTTC

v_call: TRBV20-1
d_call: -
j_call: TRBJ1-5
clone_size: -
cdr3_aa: CSASSSGGSNQPQHF
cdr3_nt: TGCAGTGCTAGTAGTTCCGGGGGGAGCAATCAGCCCCAGCATTTT

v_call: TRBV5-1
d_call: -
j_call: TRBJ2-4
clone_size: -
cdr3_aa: CASSLGRTVISKNIQYF
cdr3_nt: TGCGCCAGCAGCTTGGGCCGTACGGTGATTTCCAAAAACATTCAGTACTTC

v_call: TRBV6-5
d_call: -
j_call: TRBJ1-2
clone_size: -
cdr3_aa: CASSYSIGTNYGYTF
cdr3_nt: TGTGCCAGCAGTTACTCGATAGGGACCAACTATGGCTACACCTTC

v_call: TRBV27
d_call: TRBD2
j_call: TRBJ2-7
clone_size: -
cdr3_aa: CASSLFLAGGEEQYF
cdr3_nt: TGTGCCAGCAGTTTATTTCTAGCGGGGGGGGAAGAGCAGTACTTC

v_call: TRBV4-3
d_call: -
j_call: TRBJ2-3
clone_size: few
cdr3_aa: CASSQGGYTDTQYF
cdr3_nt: TGCGCCAGCAGCCAGGGCGGATACACAGATACGCAGTATTTT

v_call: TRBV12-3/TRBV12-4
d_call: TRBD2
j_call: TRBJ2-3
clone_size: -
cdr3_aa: CASKAGGRGDTQYF
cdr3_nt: TGTGCCAGCAAGGCGGGGGGCCGGGGAGATACGCAGTATTTT

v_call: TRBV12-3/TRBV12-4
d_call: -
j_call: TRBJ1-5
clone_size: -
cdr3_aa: CASTRDSNQPQHF
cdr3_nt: TGTGCCAGCACCCGAGATAGCAATCAGCCCCAGCATTTT

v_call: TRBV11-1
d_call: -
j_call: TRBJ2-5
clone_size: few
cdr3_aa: CASSLGRAAQETQYF
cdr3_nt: TGTGCCAGCAGCTTAGGCAGAGCGGCGCAAGAGACCCAGTACTTC

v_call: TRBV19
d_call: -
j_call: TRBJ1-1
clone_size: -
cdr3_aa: CASSIAGFTEAFF
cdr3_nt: TGTGCCAGTAGTATAGCAGGGTTCACTGAAGCTTTCTTT

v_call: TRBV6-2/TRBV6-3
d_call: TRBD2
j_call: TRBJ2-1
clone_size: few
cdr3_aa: CASGTSGTYNEQFF
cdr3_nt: TGTGCCAGTGGGACTAGCGGAACCTACAATGAGCAGTTCTTC

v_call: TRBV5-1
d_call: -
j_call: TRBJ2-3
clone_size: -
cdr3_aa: CASSPPASTDTQYF
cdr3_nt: TGCGCCAGCAGCCCTCCGGCGAGCACAGATACGCAGTATTTT

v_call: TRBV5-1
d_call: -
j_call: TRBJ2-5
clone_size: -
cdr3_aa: CASSLQGYFRETQYF
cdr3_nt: TGCGCCAGCAGCTTGCAGGGTTATTTCCGGGAGACCCAGTACTTC

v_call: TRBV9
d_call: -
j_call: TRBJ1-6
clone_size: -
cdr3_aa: CASSVVGGPLHF
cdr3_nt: TGTGCCAGCAGCGTAGTGGGGGGACCCCTCCACTTT

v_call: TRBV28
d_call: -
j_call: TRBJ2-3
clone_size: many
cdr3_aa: CASSLLRGPRNTQYF
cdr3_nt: TGTGCCAGCAGTTTATTGCGGGGCCCGAGAAATACGCAGTATTTT

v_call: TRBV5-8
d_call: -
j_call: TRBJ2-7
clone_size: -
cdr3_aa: CASSLEATEQYF
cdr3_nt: TGTGCCAGCAGCTTGGAAGCAACCGAGCAGTACTTC

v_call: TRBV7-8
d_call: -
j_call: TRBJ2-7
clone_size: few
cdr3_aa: CASSLTVFYEQYF
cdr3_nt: TGTGCCAGCAGCCTGACTGTCTTCTACGAGCAGTACTTC

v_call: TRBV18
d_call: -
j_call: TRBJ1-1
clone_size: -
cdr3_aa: CASSPTHNLRTQGNTEAFF
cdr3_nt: TGTGCCAGCTCACCAACCCACAACCTACGGACACAGGGGAACACTGAAGCTTTCTTT

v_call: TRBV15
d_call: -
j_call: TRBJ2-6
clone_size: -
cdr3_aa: CATSRGRGPTGANVLTF
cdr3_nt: TGTGCCACCAGCAGAGGAAGGGGACCCACTGGGGCCAACGTCCTGACTTTC

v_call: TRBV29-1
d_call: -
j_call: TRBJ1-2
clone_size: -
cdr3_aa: CSVVQGGGYTF
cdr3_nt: TGCAGCGTTGTACAGGGAGGTGGCTACACCTTC

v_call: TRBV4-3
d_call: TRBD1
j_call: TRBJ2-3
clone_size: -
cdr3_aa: CASRRRDRTTDTQYF
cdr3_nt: TGCGCCAGCAGGCGACGGGACAGGACCACAGATACGCAGTATTTT

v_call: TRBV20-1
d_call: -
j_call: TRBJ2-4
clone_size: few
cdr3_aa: CTIYRWKNIQYF
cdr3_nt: TGCACGATCTACAGGTGGAAAAACATTCAGTACTTC

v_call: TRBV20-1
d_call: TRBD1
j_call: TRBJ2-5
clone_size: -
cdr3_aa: CSARETGVETQYF
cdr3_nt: TGCAGTGCTAGAGAAACAGGGGTGGAGACCCAGTACTTC

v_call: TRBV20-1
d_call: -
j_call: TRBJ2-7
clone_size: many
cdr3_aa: CSARDSYEQYF
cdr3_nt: TGCAGTGCGCGGGACAGCTACGAGCAGTACTTC

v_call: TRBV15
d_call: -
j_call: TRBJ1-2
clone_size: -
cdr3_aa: CATSRDGGYTF
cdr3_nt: TGTGCCACCAGCAGGGACGGAGGCTACACCTTC

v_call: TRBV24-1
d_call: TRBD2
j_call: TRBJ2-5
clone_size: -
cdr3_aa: CATSKGGGDKQETQYF
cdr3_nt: TGTGCCACCAGTAAGGGCGGGGGGGATAAACAAGAGACCCAGTACTTC

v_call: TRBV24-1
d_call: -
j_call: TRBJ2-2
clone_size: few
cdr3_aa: CATTGVTGELFF
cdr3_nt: TGTGCCACCACAGGGGTCACCGGGGAGCTGTTTTTT

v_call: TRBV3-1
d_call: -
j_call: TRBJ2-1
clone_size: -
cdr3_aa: CASSRGTQLSYNEQFF
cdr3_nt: TGTGCCAGCAGCCGCGGGACACAGCTCTCCTACAATGAGCAGTTCTTC

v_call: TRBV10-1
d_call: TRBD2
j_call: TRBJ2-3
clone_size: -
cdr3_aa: CASSDTGGNTDTQYF
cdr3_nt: TGCGCCAGCAGTGATACGGGAGGGAACACAGATACGCAGTATTTT

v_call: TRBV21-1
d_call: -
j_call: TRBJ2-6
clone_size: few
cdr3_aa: CASSKGPAQSYSGANVLTF
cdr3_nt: TGTGCCAGCAGCAAAGGCCCAGCCCAATCCTACTCTGGGGCCAACGTCCTGACTTTC